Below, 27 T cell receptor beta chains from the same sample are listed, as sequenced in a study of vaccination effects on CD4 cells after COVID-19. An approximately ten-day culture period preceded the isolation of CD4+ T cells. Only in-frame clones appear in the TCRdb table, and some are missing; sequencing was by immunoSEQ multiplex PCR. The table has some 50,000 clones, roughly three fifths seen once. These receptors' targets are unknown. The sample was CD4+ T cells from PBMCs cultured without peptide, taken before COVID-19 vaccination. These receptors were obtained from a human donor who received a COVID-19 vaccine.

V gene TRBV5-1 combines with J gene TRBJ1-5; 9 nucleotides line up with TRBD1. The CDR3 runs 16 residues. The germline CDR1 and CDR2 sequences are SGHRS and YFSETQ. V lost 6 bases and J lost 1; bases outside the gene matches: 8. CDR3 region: CASKPTGGGSNQPQHF. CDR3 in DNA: TGCGCCAGCAAACCTACAGGGGGCGGCAGCAATCAGCCCCAGCATTTT.

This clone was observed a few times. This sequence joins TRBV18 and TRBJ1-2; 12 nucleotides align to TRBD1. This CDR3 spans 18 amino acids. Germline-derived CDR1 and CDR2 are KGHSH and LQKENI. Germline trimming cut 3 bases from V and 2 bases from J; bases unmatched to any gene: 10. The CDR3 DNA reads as TGTGCCAGCTCACCGCTCGGGACAGGGGGCGCGGGAAACTATGGCTACACCTTC. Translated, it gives CASSPLGTGGAGNYGYTF.

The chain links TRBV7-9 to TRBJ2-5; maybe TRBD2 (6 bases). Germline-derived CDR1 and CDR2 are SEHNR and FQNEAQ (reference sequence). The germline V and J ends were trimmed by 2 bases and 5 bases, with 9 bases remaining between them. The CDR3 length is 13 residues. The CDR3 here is CASSLSGLETQYF. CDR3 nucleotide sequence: TGTGCCAGCAGCTTAAGCGGGCTGGAGACCCAGTACTTC.

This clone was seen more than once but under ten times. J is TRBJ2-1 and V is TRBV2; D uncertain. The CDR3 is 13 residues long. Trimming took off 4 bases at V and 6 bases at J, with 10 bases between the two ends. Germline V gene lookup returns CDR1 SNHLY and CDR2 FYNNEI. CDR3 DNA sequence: TGTGCCAGCAGTGTCTTCCAGCGCAATGAGCAGTTCTTC. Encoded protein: CASSVFQRNEQFF.

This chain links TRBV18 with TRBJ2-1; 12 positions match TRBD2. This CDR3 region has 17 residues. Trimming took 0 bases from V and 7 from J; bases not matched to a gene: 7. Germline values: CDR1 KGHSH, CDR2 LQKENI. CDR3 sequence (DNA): TGTGCCAGCTCACCACCGGCTAGCGGGGGGGCTCGTAATGAGCAGTTCTTC. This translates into CASSPPASGGARNEQFF. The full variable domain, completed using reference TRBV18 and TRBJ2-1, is NAGVMQNPRHLVRRRGQEARLRCSPMKGHSHVYWYRQLPEEGLKFMVYLQKENIIDESGMPKERFSAEFPKEGPSILRIQQVVRGDSAAYFCASSPPASGGARNEQFFGPGTRLTVL.

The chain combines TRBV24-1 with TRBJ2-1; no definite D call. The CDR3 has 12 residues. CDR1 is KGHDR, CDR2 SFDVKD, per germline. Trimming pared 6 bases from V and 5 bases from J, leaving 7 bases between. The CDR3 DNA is TGTGCCACCAGTCGCCGGCACAATGAGCAGTTCTTC. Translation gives CATSRRHNEQFF.

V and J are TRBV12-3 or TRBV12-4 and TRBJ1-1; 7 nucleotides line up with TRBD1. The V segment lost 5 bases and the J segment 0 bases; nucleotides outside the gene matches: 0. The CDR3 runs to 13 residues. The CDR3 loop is CASSDRVNTEAFF. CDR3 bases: TGTGCCAGCAGTGACAGGGTGAACACTGAAGCTTTCTTT.

In DNA, the CDR3 is TGTGCCAGCTCACCGAAGGGACAGGGGGCCATCGGGTATGGCTACACCTTC. It codes for CASSPKGQGAIGYGYTF. This sequence joins TRBV18 and TRBJ1-2; 12 bases fit TRBD1. The CDR3 is 17 residues long. CDR1 and CDR2 (germline): KGHSH, LQKENI. The junction had 10 bases not matched to a gene; V was cut back by 3 bases and J by 5 bases.

CDR3 DNA: TGTGCCAGCACCCTCGGACAGGGCGGGCCCCTCCACTTT. This encodes CASTLGQGGPLHF. This rearrangement joins TRBV12-3 or TRBV12-4 to TRBJ1-6; 8 bases align to TRBD1. The V and J ends lost 7 bases and 13 bases, in that order; junction bases with no gene match: 9. The CDR3 is 13 amino acids.

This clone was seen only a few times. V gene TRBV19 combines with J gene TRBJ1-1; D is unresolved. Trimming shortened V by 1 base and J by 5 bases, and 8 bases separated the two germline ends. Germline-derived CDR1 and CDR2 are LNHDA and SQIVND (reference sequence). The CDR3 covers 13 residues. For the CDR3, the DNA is TGTGCCAGTAGTATAGGCGGCGAAACTGAAGCTTTCTTT. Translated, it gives CASSIGGETEAFF.

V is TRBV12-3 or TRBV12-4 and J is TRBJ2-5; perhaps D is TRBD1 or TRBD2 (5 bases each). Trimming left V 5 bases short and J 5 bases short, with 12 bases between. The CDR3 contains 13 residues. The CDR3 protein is CASSPQGVETQYF. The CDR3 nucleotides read TGTGCCAGCAGTCCCCAGGGAGTTGAGACCCAGTACTTC.

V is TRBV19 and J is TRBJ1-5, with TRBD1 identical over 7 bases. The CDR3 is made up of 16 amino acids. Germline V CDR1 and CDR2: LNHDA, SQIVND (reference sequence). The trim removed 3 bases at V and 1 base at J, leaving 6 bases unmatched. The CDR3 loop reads CASSMQGGVSNQPQHF. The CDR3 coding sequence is TGTGCCAGTAGTATGCAAGGGGGCGTAAGCAATCAGCCCCAGCATTTT.

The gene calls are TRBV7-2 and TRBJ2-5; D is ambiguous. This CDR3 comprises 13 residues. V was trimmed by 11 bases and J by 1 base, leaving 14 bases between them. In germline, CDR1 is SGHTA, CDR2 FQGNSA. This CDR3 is CASSSVFQETQYF. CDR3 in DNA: TGTGCCTCCTCATCGGTTTTCCAAGAGACCCAGTACTTC.

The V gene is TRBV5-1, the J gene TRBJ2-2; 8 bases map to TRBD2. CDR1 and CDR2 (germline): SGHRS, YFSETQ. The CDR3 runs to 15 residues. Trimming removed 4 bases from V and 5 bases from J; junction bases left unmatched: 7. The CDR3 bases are TGCGCCAGCAGCCCGGGAGGGCTGAAGACCGGGGAGCTGTTTTTT. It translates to CASSPGGLKTGELFF.

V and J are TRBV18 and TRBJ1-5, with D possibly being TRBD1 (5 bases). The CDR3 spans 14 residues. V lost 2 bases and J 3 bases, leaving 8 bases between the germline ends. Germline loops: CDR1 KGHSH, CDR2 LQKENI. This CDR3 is CASSPSRDNQPQHF. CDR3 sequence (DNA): TGTGCCAGCTCACCAAGCAGGGACAATCAGCCCCAGCATTTT.

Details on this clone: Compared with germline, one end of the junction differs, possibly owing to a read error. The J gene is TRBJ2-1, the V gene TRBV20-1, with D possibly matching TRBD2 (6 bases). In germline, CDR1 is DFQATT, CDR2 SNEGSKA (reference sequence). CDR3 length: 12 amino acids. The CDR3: CSASRARRGLVF. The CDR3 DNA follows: TGCAGTGCTAGTCGTGCGAGGCGGGGCCTAGTCTTC.

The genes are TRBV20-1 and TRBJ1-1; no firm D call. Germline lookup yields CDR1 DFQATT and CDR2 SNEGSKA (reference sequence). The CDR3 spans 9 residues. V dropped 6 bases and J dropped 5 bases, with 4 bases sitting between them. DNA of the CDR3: TGCAGTGCCGGTACTGAAGCTTTCTTT. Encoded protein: CSAGTEAFF.

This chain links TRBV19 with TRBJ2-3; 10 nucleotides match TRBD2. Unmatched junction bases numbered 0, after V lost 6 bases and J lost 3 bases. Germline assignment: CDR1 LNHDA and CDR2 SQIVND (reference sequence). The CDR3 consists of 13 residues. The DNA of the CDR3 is TGTGCCAGTAGAGCGGGAGGGACAGATACGCAGTATTTT. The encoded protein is CASRAGGTDTQYF.

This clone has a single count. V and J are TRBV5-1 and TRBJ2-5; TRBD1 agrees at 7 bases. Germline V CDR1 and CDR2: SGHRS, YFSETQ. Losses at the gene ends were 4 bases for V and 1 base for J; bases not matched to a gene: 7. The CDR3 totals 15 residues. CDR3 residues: CASSPQDRRQETQYF. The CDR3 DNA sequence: TGCGCCAGCAGCCCGCAGGACAGGCGCCAAGAGACCCAGTACTTC.

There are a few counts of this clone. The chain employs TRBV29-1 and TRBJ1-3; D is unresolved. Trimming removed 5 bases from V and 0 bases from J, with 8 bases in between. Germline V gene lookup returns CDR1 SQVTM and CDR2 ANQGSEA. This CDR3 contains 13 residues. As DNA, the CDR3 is TGCAGCGTTTATGGGAGCTCTGGAAACACCATATATTTT. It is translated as CSVYGSSGNTIYF.

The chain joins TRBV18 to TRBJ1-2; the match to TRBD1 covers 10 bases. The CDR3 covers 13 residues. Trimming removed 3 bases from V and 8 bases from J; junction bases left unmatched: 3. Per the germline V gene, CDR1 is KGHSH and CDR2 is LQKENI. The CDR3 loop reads CASSPGTGEGYTF. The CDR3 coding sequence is TGTGCCAGCTCACCCGGGACAGGGGAGGGCTACACCTTC. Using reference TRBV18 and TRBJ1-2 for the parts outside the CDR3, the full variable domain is NAGVMQNPRHLVRRRGQEARLRCSPMKGHSHVYWYRQLPEEGLKFMVYLQKENIIDESGMPKERFSAEFPKEGPSILRIQQVVRGDSAAYFCASSPGTGEGYTFGSGTRLTVV.

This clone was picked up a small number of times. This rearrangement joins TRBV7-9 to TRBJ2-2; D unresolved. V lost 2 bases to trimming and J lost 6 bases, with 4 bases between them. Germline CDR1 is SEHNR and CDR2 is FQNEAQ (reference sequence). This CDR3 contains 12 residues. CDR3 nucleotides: TGTGCCAGCAGCTTACGGGCCGGGGAGCTGTTTTTT. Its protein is CASSLRAGELFF.

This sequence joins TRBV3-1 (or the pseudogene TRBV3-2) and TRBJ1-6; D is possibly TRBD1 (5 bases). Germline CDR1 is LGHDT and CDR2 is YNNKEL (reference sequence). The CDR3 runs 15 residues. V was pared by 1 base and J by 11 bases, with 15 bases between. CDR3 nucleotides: TGTGCCAGCAGCCAAGTCCGGAGAACGACAGCACCCCTCCACTTT. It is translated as CASSQVRRTTAPLHF.

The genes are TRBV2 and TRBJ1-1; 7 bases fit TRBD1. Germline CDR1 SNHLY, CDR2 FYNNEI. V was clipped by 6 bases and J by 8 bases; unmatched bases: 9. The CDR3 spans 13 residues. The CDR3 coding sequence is TGTGCCAGCAGCGCGGGACAGTCGGGAGAAGCTTTCTTT. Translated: CASSAGQSGEAFF.

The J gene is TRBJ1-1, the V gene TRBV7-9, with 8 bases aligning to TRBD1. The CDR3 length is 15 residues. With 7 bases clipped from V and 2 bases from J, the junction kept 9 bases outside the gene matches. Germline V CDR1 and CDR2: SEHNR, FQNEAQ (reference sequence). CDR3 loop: CASNAPGQGNTEAFF. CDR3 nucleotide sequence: TGTGCCAGCAACGCCCCCGGACAGGGCAACACTGAAGCTTTCTTT.

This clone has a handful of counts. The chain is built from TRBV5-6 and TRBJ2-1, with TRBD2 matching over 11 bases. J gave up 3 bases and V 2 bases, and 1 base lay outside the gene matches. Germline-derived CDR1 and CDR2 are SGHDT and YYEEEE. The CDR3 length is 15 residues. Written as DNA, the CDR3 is TGTGCCAGCAGCTTTGGACTAGCGGGCTACAATGAGCAGTTCTTC. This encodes CASSFGLAGYNEQFF.

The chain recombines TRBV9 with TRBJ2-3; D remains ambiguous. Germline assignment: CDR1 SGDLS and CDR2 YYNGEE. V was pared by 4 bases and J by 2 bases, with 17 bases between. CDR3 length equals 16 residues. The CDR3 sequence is CASSLTPSPNTDTQYF. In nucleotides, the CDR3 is TGTGCCAGCAGCCTCACCCCGAGTCCGAACACAGATACGCAGTATTTT.